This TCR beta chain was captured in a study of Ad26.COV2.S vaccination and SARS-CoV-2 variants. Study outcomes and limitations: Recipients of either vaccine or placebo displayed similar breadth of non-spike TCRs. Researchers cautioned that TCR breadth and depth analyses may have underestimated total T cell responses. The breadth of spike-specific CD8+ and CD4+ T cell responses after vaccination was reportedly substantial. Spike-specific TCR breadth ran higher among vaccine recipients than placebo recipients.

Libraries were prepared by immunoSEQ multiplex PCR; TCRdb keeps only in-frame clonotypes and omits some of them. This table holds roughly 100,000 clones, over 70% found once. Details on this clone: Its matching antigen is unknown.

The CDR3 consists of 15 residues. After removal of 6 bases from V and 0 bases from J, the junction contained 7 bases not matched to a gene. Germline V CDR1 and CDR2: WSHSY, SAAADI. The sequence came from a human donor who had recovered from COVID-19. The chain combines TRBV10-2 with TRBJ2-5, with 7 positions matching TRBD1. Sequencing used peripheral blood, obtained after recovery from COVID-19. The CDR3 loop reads CASRRTGQYQETQYF. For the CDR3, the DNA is TGCGCCAGCAGAAGGACAGGCCAGTACCAAGAGACCCAGTACTTC.